This entry concerns a single T cell receptor (beta chain). Its antigen remains unidentified. No base quality values were provided; no much bigger clone lies one nucleotide off. This entry comes from a study of blood T cell repertoires in COVID-19 (dated by TCRdb to the early 2020s). Turning to the overall study: Samples covering the acute and convalescent phases of COVID-19 were provided by collaborators in the United States, Italy and Spain. The repertoires were released in a freely available public database meant as a resource for research on the immune response to SARS-CoV-2. Nearly every sample came with metadata listing a de-identified subject ID, COVID-19 status, age in years and sex. The prospective study material was composed of cDNA or gDNA derived from T cells, B-cell-depleted T cells, or PBMCs. The dataset comprised deeply sampled blood TCRbeta repertoires from subjects exposed to, actively infected with, or recovered from COVID-19. Where HLA class I and class II types were available, the types were taken from metadata supplied by the sample provider, not from assay-based typing. Samples were obtained from the ongoing ImmuneRACE study (first 160 participants) and from 950 to 1,500 subjects provided by 6 global collaborators.

TCRbeta CDR3 regions were amplified from genomic DNA using the immunoSEQ Assay, a bias-controlled multiplex PCR. Per the authors' processing: The number of nucleated cells in each sample was estimated from the amplification of reference gene primers within the assay. To quantify the absolute abundance of each unique TCRbeta CDR3 rearrangement, sequence reads were collapsed and filtered. Productive Simpson clonality was computed per sample as the square root of Simpson's diversity index over productive rearrangements. What TCRdb holds here is the immuneACCESS table cut down to in-frame rearrangements. Part of the clones is not present; checked against another copy, under half of the missing clones reflect an unresolved V gene, and the others are unexplained. From that table come the V and J calls and clone size; the DNA was used to work out D and trimming. Counted in this sample were 55,000 to 70,000 clones; about nine tenths of them appeared once. The ten largest clones take up 9.5% to 13% of the sample.

V was cut back by 1 base and J by 0 bases, leaving a gap of 21 bases between them. The CDR3 contains 19 residues, cysteine and phenylalanine counted. The DNA shown is the 57-base CDR3, in frame from base 1. Looking up the germline V gene yields CDR1 SGHRS and CDR2 YFSETQ. General conclusions and limits of the study: How much clinical and demographic metadata was included differed by source and by participant, and the metadata was provided uncurated.

Each collaborating institution followed its own protocols to collect whole blood in K2EDTA tubes. For TCRbeta analysis, collaborators shipped samples as frozen whole blood, isolated PBMCs, or DNA extracted from either of those sample types. Sequenced: peripheral blood. The V and J genes are TRBV5-1 and TRBJ2-3; matching of 7 bases hints at TRBD1 as the D gene. This sequence originates from a woman aged 18-29 years with acute or convalescent COVID-19. The CDR3 region has the sequence CASSLMEGALSTSTDTQYF. Here is the DNA: TGCGCCAGCAGCTTGATGGAGGGGGCCCTAAGCACTAGCACAGATACGCAGTATTTT.